These 5 T cell receptor beta chains were sequenced from one sample in a study of post-analysis software for immune sequencing data. Study findings and constraints: TRBV segments more frequent in patients than in controls numbered roughly 5 and included TRBV5-6, TRBV5-1 and TRBV20-1.

Antigen specificity for these receptors is unknown. Unique molecular identifiers tagged the TCR beta cDNA libraries. TCRdb ran MiXCR on the PCR reads and lists one entry per CDR3 protein. The profile shows a few hundred thousand distinct CDR3 sequences, 34% of them singletons. The sample consisted of blood. These receptors were obtained from a girl aged 2 to 17 with multiple sclerosis.

This clonotype appeared a few times. The chain combines TRBV6-2 or TRBV6-3 with TRBJ1-5; 9 bases map to TRBD1. V dropped 0 bases and J dropped 7; count of bases not matched to a gene: 10. Germline CDR1 reads MNHEY; CDR2 reads SVGEGT. The CDR3 has 17 amino acids. CDR3 nucleotide sequence: TGTGCCAGCAGTTACTCAGGACAGGGGCCCCTCCGGCAGCCCCAGCATTTT. It encodes CASSYSGQGPLRQPQHF.

This clonotype came up a few times. This chain links TRBV14 with TRBJ1-6; the match to TRBD1 covers 7 bases. The germline V gene has CDR1 SGHDN and CDR2 FVKESK. J gave up 10 bases and V 0 bases, and 3 bases lay outside the gene matches. The CDR3 has 14 amino acids. The CDR3 loop reads CASSQDPGGSPLHF. The DNA of the CDR3 is TGTGCCAGCAGCCAAGACCCAGGGGGATCACCCCTCCACTTT.

The V and J genes are TRBV4-1 and TRBJ1-1, with D hard to call. The germline V gene encodes CDR1 MGHRA and CDR2 YSYEKL. The CDR3 contains 14 residues. With 2 bases removed from V and 0 bases from J, the gap between germline ends came to 7 bases. The CDR3 is CASSQTVMNTEAFF. Written as DNA, the CDR3 is TGCGCCAGCAGCCAAACAGTAATGAACACTGAAGCTTTCTTT.

The chain has TRBV5-1 and TRBJ2-1; the D gene is possibly TRBD1 (6 bases). This CDR3 has 13 amino acids. Germline CDR1 is SGHRS and CDR2 is YFSETQ. V lost 3 bases, J lost 8 bases, and 12 bases lay in between. The CDR3 DNA is TGCGCCAGCAGCTCAGGGGTGAGGGATGAGCAGTTCTTC. Its protein product is CASSSGVRDEQFF.

The V call is TRBV5-1, the J call TRBJ2-2; D is undetermined. Trimming shortened V by 4 bases and J by 8 bases, and 12 bases separated the two germline ends. The CDR3 spans 13 residues. Germline CDR1 and CDR2: SGHRS and YFSETQ. The CDR3 region is CASSVVERGELFF. In DNA, the CDR3 is TGCGCCAGCAGCGTGGTAGAGCGTGGGGAGCTGTTTTTT.